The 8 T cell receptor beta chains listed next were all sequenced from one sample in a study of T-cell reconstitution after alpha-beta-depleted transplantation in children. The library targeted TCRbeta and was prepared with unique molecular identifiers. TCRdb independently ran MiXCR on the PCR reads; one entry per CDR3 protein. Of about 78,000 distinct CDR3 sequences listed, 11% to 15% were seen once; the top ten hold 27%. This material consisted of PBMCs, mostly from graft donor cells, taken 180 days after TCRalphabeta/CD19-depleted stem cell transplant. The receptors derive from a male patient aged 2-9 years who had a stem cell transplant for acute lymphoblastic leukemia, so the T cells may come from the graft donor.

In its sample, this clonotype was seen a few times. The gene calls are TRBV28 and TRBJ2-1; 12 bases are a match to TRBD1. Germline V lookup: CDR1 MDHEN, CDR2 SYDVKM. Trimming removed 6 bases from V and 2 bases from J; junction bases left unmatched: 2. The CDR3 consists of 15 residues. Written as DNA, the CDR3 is TGTGCCAGCAGGGGACAGGGGGCGGCCTACAATGAGCAGTTCTTC. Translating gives CASRGQGAAYNEQFF.

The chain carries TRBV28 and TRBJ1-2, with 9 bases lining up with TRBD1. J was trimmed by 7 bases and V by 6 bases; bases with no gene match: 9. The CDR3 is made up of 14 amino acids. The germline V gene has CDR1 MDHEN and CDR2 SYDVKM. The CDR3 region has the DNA TGTGCCAGCAGGGCCGGGACAGGGAGGATTGGCTACACCTTC. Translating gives CASRAGTGRIGYTF.

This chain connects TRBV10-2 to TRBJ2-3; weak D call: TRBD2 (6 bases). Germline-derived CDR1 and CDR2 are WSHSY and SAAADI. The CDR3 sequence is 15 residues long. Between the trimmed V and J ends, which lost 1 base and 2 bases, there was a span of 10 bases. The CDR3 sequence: CASSEYGGDTDTQYF. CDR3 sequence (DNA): TGCGCCAGCAGTGAGTACGGGGGAGACACAGATACGCAGTATTTT.

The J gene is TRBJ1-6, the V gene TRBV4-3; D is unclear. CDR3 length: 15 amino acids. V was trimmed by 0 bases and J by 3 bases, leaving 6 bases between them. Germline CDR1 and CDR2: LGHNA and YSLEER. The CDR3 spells CASSQDGDYNSPLHF. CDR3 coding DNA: TGCGCCAGCAGCCAAGATGGGGACTATAATTCACCCCTCCACTTT.

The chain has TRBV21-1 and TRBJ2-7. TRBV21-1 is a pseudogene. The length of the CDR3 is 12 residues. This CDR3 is CASSRRFDEQYF. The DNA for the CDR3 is TGTGCCAGCAGCAGAAGATTCGACGAGCAGTACTTC.

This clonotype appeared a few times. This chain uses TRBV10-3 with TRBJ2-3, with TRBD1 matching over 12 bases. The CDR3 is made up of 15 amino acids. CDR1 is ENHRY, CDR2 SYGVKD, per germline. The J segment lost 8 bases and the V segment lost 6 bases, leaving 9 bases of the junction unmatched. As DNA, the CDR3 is TGTGCCATCAGCCCGGGACAGGGGGCTTCCAGTACGCAGTATTTT. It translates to CAISPGQGASSTQYF.

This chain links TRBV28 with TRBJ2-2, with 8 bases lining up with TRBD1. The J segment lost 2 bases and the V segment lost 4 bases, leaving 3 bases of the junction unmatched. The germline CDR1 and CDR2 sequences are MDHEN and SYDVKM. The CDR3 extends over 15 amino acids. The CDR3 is CASSSDRANTGELFF. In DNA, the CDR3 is TGTGCCAGCAGTTCGGACAGGGCAAACACCGGGGAGCTGTTTTTT.

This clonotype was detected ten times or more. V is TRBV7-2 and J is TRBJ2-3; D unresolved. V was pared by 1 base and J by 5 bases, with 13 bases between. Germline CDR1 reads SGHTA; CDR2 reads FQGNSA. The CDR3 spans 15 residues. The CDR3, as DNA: TGTGCCAGCAGCTTAGTGGGCAGGAGAAGAGATACGCAGTATTTT. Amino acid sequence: CASSLVGRRRDTQYF.